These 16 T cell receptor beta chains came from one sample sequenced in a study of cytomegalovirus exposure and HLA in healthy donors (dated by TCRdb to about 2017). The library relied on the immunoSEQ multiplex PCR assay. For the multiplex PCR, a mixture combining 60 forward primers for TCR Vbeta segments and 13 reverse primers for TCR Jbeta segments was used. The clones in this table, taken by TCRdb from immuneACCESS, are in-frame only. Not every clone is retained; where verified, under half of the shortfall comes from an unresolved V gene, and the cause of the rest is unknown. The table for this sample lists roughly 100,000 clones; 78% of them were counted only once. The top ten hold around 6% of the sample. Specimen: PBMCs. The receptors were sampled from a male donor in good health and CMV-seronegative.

The CDR3 DNA reads as TGTGCCACCAGCAGGACTAGCGGGAACTACGAGCAGTACTTC. Translation gives CATSRTSGNYEQYF. The chain links TRBV15 to TRBJ2-7; TRBD2 matches 11 bases. The trim removed 3 bases at V and 3 bases at J, leaving 1 base unmatched. The CDR3 totals 14 residues. In germline, CDR1 is LNHNV, CDR2 YYDKDF (reference sequence).

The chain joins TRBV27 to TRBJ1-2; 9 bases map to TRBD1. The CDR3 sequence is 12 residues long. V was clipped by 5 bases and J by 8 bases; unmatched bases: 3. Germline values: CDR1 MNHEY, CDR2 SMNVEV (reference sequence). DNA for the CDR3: TGTGCCAGCAGTGGACAGGGGATAGGCTACACCTTC. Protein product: CASSGQGIGYTF.

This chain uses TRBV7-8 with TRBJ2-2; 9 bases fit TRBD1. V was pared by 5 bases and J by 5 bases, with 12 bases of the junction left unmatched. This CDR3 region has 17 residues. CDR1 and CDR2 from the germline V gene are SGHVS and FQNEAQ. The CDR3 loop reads CASSDPDRGWKTGELFF. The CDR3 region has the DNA TGTGCCAGCAGCGACCCGGACAGGGGTTGGAAAACCGGGGAGCTGTTTTTT.

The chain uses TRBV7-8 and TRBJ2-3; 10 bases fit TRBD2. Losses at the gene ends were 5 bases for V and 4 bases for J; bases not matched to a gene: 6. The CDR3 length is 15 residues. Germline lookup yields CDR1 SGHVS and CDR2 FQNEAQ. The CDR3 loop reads CASSPSGTSADTQYF. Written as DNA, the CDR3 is TGTGCCAGCAGCCCCTCCGGGACTAGCGCAGATACGCAGTATTTT.

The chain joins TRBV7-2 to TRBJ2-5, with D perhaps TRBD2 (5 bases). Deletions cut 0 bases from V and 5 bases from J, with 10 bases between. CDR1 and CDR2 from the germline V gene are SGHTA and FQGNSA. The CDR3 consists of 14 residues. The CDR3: CASSLAGVIETQYF. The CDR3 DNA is TGTGCCAGCAGCTTAGCGGGAGTAATTGAGACCCAGTACTTC.

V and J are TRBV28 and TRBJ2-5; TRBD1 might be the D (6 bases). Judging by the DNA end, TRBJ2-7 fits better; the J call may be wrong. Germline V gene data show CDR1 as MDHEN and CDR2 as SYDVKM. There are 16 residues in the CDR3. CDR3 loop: CASRTPRGGSGYEQYF. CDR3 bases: TGTGCCAGCAGGACACCGCGTGGGGGCTCTGGCTACGAGCAGTACTTC.

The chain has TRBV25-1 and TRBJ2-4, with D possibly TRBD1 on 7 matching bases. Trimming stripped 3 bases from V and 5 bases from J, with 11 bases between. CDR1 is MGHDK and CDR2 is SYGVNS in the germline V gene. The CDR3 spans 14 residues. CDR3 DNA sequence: TGTGCCAGCAGTGATCAGGGGGGCCAAAACATTCAGTACTTC. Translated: CASSDQGGQNIQYF.

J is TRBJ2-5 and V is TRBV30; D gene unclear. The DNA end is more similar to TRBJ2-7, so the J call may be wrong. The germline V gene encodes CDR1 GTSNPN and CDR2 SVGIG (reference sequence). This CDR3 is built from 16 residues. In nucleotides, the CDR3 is TGTGCCTGGAGTGATCGAACTAAGTACCCACCATACGAGCAGTACTTC. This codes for CAWSDRTKYPPYEQYF.

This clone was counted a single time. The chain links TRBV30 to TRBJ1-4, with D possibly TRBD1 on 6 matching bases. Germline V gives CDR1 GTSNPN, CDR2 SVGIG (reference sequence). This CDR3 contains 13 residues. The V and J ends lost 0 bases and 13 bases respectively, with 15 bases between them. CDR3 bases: TGTGCCTGGAGTGTGGGAGGGGGGAAAACACTGTTTTTT. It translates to CAWSVGGGKTLFF. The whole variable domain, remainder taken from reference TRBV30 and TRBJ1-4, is SQTIHQWPATLVQPVGSPLSLECTVEGTSNPNLYWYRQAAGRGLQLLFYSVGIGQISSEVPQNLSASRPQDRQFILSSKKLLLSDSGFYLCAWSVGGGKTLFFGSGTQLSVL.

The CDR3 loop reads CARSGTPLAKNIQYF. The CDR3 DNA follows: TGTGCCAGGTCCGGGACACCTTTAGCCAAAAACATTCAGTACTTC. This sequence joins TRBV21-1 and TRBJ2-4; the D call TRBD1 from the table was never checked on the DNA. TRBV21-1 is a pseudogene segment. The CDR3 loop spans 15 amino acids.

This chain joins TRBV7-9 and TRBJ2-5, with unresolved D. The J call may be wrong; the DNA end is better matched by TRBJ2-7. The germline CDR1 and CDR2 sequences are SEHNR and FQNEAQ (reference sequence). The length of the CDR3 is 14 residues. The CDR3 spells CASSLVGAANEQYF. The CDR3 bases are TGTGCCAGCAGCTTAGTTGGAGCAGCTAACGAGCAGTACTTC.

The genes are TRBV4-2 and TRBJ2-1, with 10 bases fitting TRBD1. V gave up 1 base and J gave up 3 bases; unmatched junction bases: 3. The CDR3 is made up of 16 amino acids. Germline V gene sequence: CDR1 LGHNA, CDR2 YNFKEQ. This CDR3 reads CASSQGQGANYNEQFF. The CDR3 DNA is TGTGCCAGCAGCCAAGGACAGGGGGCAAACTACAATGAGCAGTTCTTC.

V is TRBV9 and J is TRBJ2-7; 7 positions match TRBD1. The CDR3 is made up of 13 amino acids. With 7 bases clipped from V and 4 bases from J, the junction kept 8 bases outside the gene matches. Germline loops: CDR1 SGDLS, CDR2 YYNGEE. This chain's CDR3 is CASAPQGEYEQYF. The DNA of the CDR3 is TGTGCCAGCGCTCCGCAGGGGGAATACGAGCAGTACTTC.

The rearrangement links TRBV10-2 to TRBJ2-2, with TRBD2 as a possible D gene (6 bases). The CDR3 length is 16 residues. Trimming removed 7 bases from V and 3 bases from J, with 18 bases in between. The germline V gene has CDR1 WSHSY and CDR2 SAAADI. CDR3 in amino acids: CASTGGASAYTGELFF. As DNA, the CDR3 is TGCGCCAGCACCGGAGGGGCTAGCGCGTACACCGGGGAGCTGTTTTTT.

For the CDR3, the DNA is TGTGCCAGCAGTTTTCAGGGGGAGGATGAAAAACTGTTTTTT. This sequence encodes CASSFQGEDEKLFF. The chain links TRBV27 to TRBJ1-4; 7 nucleotides align to TRBD1. The V gene end was trimmed by 3 bases and the J gene end by 6 bases; junction bases not matched to a gene: 4. The CDR3 is 14 residues long. In germline, CDR1 is MNHEY, CDR2 SMNVEV (reference sequence).

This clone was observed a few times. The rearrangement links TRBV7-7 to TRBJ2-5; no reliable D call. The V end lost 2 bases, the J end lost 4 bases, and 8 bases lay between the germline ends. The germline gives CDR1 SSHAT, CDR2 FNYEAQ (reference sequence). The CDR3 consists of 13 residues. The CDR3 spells CASSLSSLETQYF. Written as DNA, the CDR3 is TGTGCCAGCAGCTTAAGCTCTCTAGAGACCCAGTACTTC. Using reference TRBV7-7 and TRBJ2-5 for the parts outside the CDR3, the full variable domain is GAGVSQSPRYKVTKRGQDVTLRCDPISSHATLYWYQQALGQGPEFLTYFNYEAQPDKSGLPSDRFSAERPEGSISTLTIQRTEQRDSAMYRCASSLSSLETQYFGPGTRLLVL.